The 15 T cell receptor beta chains reported below all come from one sample, sequenced in a study of identifying expanded T cells in peripheral blood. TCRdb keeps only in-frame clones here, not all; method: immunoSEQ multiplex PCR. Of 84,000 or so clones listed, 75% to 90% are singletons. The sequencing input was blood. All receptors come from a person aged 18 to 75 in good health.

The chain couples TRBV4-2 to TRBJ2-1, with 7 bases that match TRBD2. Germline CDR1 LGHNA, CDR2 YNFKEQ. V lost 0 bases, J lost 4 bases, and 6 bases stayed unmatched. CDR3 length: 16 amino acids. CDR3: CASSQDRSSGYNEQFF. CDR3 DNA: TGTGCCAGCAGCCAAGATCGGTCTAGCGGTTACAATGAGCAGTTCTTC.

The chain's CDR3 is CASSPPWGGYTF. CDR3 in DNA: TGTGCCAGCAGTCCCCCGTGGGGGGGCTACACCTTC. The chain combines TRBV28 with TRBJ1-2; weak D call: TRBD1 (5 bases). Trimming cost V 5 bases and J 8 bases, with 12 bases left between them. Germline V lookup: CDR1 MDHEN, CDR2 SYDVKM. The CDR3 runs to 12 residues.

This chain uses TRBV27 with TRBJ2-1, with a tentative D call TRBD2 (6 bases). The CDR3 is 14 residues long. From germline, CDR1 is MNHEY and CDR2 SMNVEV (reference sequence). Between the trimmed V and J ends, which lost 8 bases and 5 bases, there was a span of 16 bases. The CDR3 here is CASRDSWAHNEQFF. DNA for the CDR3: TGTGCCAGCCGGGACTCCTGGGCCCACAATGAGCAGTTCTTC.

The rearrangement joins TRBV30 to TRBJ2-3, with D tentatively TRBD2 (7 bases). V was trimmed by 4 bases and J by 6 bases, leaving 20 bases between them. Germline loops: CDR1 GTSNPN, CDR2 SVGIG (reference sequence). The CDR3 runs 15 residues. DNA for the CDR3: TGTGCCTGGACTCTCCTTGGGGGGGGCGGTGATACGCAGTATTTT. This sequence encodes CAWTLLGGGGDTQYF. Together with reference TRBV30 and TRBJ2-3, the CDR3 gives the full variable domain: SQTIHQWPATLVQPVGSPLSLECTVEGTSNPNLYWYRQAAGRGLQLLFYSVGIGQISSEVPQNLSASRPQDRQFILSSKKLLLSDSGFYLCAWTLLGGGGDTQYFGPGTRLTVL.

The rearrangement links TRBV2 to TRBJ2-3; 8 bases fit TRBD2. The length of the CDR3 is 16 residues. The germline gives CDR1 SNHLY, CDR2 FYNNEI. The J segment lost 6 bases and the V segment lost 1 base, leaving 9 bases of the junction unmatched. The CDR3 here is CASSEVAGGRGDTQYF. CDR3 nucleotide sequence: TGTGCCAGCAGTGAAGTGGCGGGAGGTCGGGGGGATACGCAGTATTTT. The full variable domain, completed using reference TRBV2 and TRBJ2-3, is EPEVTQTPSHQVTQMGQEVILRCVPISNHLYFYWYRQILGQKVEFLVSFYNNEISEKSEIFDDQFSVERPDGSNFTLKIRSTKLEDSAMYFCASSEVAGGRGDTQYFGPGTRLTVL.

V gene TRBV2 combines with J gene TRBJ2-3, with 10 positions matching TRBD2. CDR3 size: 16 residues. Per germline, CDR1 SNHLY and CDR2 FYNNEI. V dropped 3 bases and J dropped 2; count of bases not matched to a gene: 5. CDR3 nucleotide sequence: TGTGCCAGCAGTGAGGGACTAGCGCTTCTCACAGATACGCAGTATTTT. Translation gives CASSEGLALLTDTQYF.

This chain joins TRBV6-1 and TRBJ2-7; TRBD2 matches at 10 bases. Germline-derived CDR1 and CDR2 are MNHNS and SASEGT. The CDR3 contains 13 residues. Trimming removed 8 bases from V and 6 bases from J; junction bases left unmatched: 7. CDR3 bases: TGTGCCAGCCGCTCACTAGCGGGATCCGAGCAGTACTTC. Protein product: CASRSLAGSEQYF.

On this clone: An end of the junction differs from the germline gene, which may be a read error. V is TRBV7-8 and J is TRBJ1-2; 11 bases fit TRBD1. The CDR3 extends over 18 amino acids. Germline CDR1 and CDR2: SGHVS and FQNEAQ. DNA for the CDR3: TGTGCCAGCAGCCTAGCCGGGACAGGGGGTGTGCAGGACTATGGCTACACCTTC. It specifies CASSLAGTGGVQDYGYTF.

The chain combines TRBV7-2 with TRBJ2-5; D gene uncertain. V lost 3 bases and J lost 4, with 12 bases in between. The CDR3 loop spans 14 amino acids. Germline lookup yields CDR1 SGHTA and CDR2 FQGNSA. Here the CDR3 reads CASSLGNPSETQYF. DNA of the CDR3: TGTGCCAGCAGCTTGGGGAATCCGTCAGAGACCCAGTACTTC.

The chain joins TRBV5-1 to TRBJ2-4; 9 positions match TRBD1. CDR1 is SGHRS, CDR2 YFSETQ, per germline. The CDR3 runs to 15 residues. V lost 3 bases and J lost 6; bases outside the gene matches: 7. The CDR3, as DNA: TGCGCCAGCAGCTCGAATTCGGGACAGGGAAACATTCAGTACTTC. Protein: CASSSNSGQGNIQYF.

The chain has TRBV10-3 and TRBJ2-5; possibly TRBD1 for D (6 bases). The end of the DNA is better explained by TRBJ2-7, so the J call may be wrong. The V gene's germline CDR1 is ENHRY and CDR2 SYGVKD. CDR3 size: 14 residues. CDR3 coding DNA: TGTGCCATCAAAGCCCGGGACACTTTATACGAGCAGTACTTC. This translates into CAIKARDTLYEQYF.

V gene TRBV27 combines with J gene TRBJ1-1; the D gene is possibly TRBD1 (5 bases). Germline CDR1 is MNHEY and CDR2 is SMNVEV (reference sequence). V was clipped by 0 bases and J by 1 base, with 6 bases between them. The CDR3 contains 14 residues. The CDR3 DNA sequence: TGTGCCAGCAGTTTATCGAGGGGGAACACTGAAGCTTTCTTT. Translating it yields CASSLSRGNTEAFF.

The chain combines TRBV27 with TRBJ2-7, with 8 bases aligning to TRBD1. J gave up 3 bases and V 4 bases, and 5 bases lay outside the gene matches. Germline CDR1 and CDR2: MNHEY and SMNVEV (reference sequence). The CDR3 consists of 14 residues. The CDR3 loop reads CASSSGTGGYEQYF. CDR3 in DNA: TGTGCCAGCAGTTCCGGGACAGGAGGCTACGAGCAGTACTTC.

This clone appeared a few times. This rearrangement joins TRBV28 to TRBJ2-7; D gene ambiguous. The CDR3 consists of 11 residues. The germline CDR1 and CDR2 sequences are MDHEN and SYDVKM. The V end was cut by 5 bases, the J end by 3 bases, with 5 bases between. The CDR3 spells CASSNFYEQYF. In DNA, the CDR3 is TGTGCCAGCAGTAACTTCTACGAGCAGTACTTC.

The chain employs TRBV29-1 and TRBJ2-1; 8 bases map to TRBD2. The junction had 5 bases not matched to a gene; V was cut back by 5 bases and J by 5 bases. In germline, CDR1 is SQVTM, CDR2 ANQGSEA. There are 13 residues in the CDR3. Here the CDR3 reads CSVRGGVDNEQFF. CDR3 nucleotide sequence: TGCAGCGTTCGGGGGGGTGTCGACAATGAGCAGTTCTTC.